This T cell receptor (beta chain) was documented in a study of cytomegalovirus exposure and HLA in healthy donors. Trimming removed 0 bases at V and 0 bases at J, with 9 bases between. The length of the CDR3 is 16 residues. Germline assignment: CDR1 MGHRA and CDR2 YSYEKL. PCR was performed using 60 Vbeta and 13 Jbeta primers. Sequenced by immunoSEQ multiplex PCR; TCRdb stores in-frame clones only, minus some. The data show about 85,000 clones, under 85% seen once. This clonotype was sampled from a boy younger than 18 in good health and CMV-seronegative. Sequencing was performed on PBMCs. This sequence joins TRBV4-1 and TRBJ1-3; D unclear. The DNA of the CDR3 is TGCGCCAGCAGCCAAGAGGGTCAGGACTCTGGAAACACCATATATTTT. This codes for CASSQEGQDSGNTIYF.